The 7 T cell receptor beta chains in this list originate from one sample, sequenced in a study of blood T cell repertoires in COVID-19. Generated by immunoSEQ multiplex PCR, the TCRdb table keeps only in-frame clones and is missing some. The sample lists about 100,000 clones; 65% to 90% were seen once. Sequenced: peripheral blood. The receptors derive from a man between 60 and 70 years old with acute or convalescent COVID-19.

The chain couples TRBV3-1 (or the pseudogene TRBV3-2) to TRBJ1-1, with 7 bases identical to TRBD1. J was trimmed by 6 bases and V by 5 bases; bases with no gene match: 9. The CDR3 extends over 14 amino acids. CDR1 is LGHDT, CDR2 YNNKEL, per germline (reference sequence). CDR3: CASSNRQGNAEAFF. The CDR3 region has the DNA TGTGCCAGCAGCAACCGACAGGGCAACGCTGAAGCTTTCTTT.

The chain joins TRBV29-1 to TRBJ1-2; TRBD1 might be the D (5 bases). This CDR3 has 10 residues. Trimming removed 7 bases at V and 12 bases at J, with 15 bases between. Germline assignment: CDR1 SQVTM and CDR2 ANQGSEA. CDR3 sequence (DNA): TGCAGCGACGGCCGACAGTCCGACACCTTC. The encoded protein is CSDGRQSDTF.

This chain links TRBV9 with TRBJ2-5, with 7 bases fitting TRBD1. The V gene end was trimmed by 3 bases and the J gene end by 2 bases; junction bases not matched to a gene: 4. Per the germline V gene, CDR1 is SGDLS and CDR2 is YYNGEE. This CDR3 has 14 residues. This CDR3 reads CASSATDRQETQYF. In nucleotides, the CDR3 is TGTGCCAGCAGCGCCACGGACAGGCAAGAGACCCAGTACTTC.

On this clone itself: In the same sample, other DNA sequences code for this CDR3. The gene calls are TRBV6-6 and TRBJ2-7; D call uncertain. Germline values: CDR1 MNHNY, CDR2 SVGAGI (reference sequence). CDR3 size: 13 residues. Trimming pared 2 bases from V and 2 bases from J, leaving 7 bases between. The CDR3 spells CASSYPQTYEQYF. The DNA of the CDR3 is TGTGCCAGCAGTTACCCCCAAACCTACGAGCAGTACTTC.

The chain carries TRBV5-1 and TRBJ2-4; a possible D gene is TRBD2 (6 bases). V lost 2 bases to trimming and J lost 1 base, with 10 bases between them. The CDR3 sequence is 15 residues long. Per the germline V gene, CDR1 is SGHRS and CDR2 is YFSETQ. DNA for the CDR3: TGCGCCAGCAGCTTCGGGGGAACGGCCAAAAACATTCAGTACTTC. Translated: CASSFGGTAKNIQYF.

The V gene is TRBV10-3, the J gene TRBJ1-4; D not resolved. Germline V CDR1 and CDR2: ENHRY, SYGVKD. The length of the CDR3 is 13 residues. V lost 7 bases and J 4 bases, leaving 10 bases between the germline ends. The CDR3 sequence is CAINELFNEKLFF. The DNA for the CDR3 is TGTGCCATCAACGAGCTATTTAATGAAAAACTGTTTTTT.

The CDR3 reads CASSLPRQGSNTEAFF. For the CDR3, the DNA is TGTGCCAGCAGCTTACCCCGACAGGGCTCGAACACTGAAGCTTTCTTT. This chain links TRBV7-8 with TRBJ1-1; 7 positions agree with TRBD1. From germline, CDR1 is SGHVS and CDR2 FQNEAQ. With V trimmed by 2 bases and J by 1 base, 7 bases remained unmatched. This CDR3 spans 16 amino acids. The entire variable domain, with the rest obtained from reference TRBV7-8 and TRBJ1-1, is as follows: GAGVSQSPRYKVAKRGQDVALRCDPISGHVSLFWYQQALGQGPEFLTYFQNEAQLDKSGLPSDRFFAERPEGSVSTLKIQRTQQEDSAVYLCASSLPRQGSNTEAFFGQGTRLTVV.